This TCR beta chain is from a study of vaccination and CD4 T cells after COVID-19. The Oncomine TCR Beta short-read assay was applied to DNA of cultured CD4+ T cells. Each CDR3 protein gets one entry after TCRdb re-called the PCR reads with MiXCR. The data contain 14,000 or so distinct CDR3 sequences, roughly 61% of them seen just once; the ten biggest clones take up about 14%. V shed 4 bases, J shed 4 bases, and the junction held 17 bases outside the gene matches. This CDR3 is 18 amino acids long. Germline values: CDR1 MNHEY, CDR2 SMNVEV (reference sequence). Described treatment: approximately 9-day PBMC culture with coronavirus spike peptide pools or control peptides (ViraFEST assay). Days 3 and 7 were when half the medium was replaced with fresh IL-2 medium. This clonotype was seen only a few times. The antigen remains undetermined.

The chain couples TRBV27 to TRBJ1-2, with 8 bases identical to TRBD1. Specimen: CD4+ T cells from blood, cultured in vitro. The receptor's source is a human donor who had recovered from COVID-19. This chain's CDR3 is CASSSHGTGVLATYGYTF. CDR3 in DNA: TGTGCCAGCAGTTCCCATGGGACAGGAGTCCTCGCCACCTATGGCTACACCTTC.